Below, 10 T cell receptor beta chains from the same sample are listed, as sequenced in a study of spatial heterogeneity in lung cancer. The sample's time point: blood at routine non-recurrence follow-up after resection. Tumor, nontumor lung or frozen PBMC supplied whole RNA, sequenced without sorting. Via MiXCR, TCRdb re-called the 5' RACE reads, giving one row per CDR3 protein. The repertoire holds about 25,000 distinct CDR3 sequences, with around 6.1% as singletons. The sequenced sample was PBMCs, obtained at follow-up. All receptors derive from a male donor with early-stage non-small cell lung cancer.

This clonotype was seen ten or more times. The chain is built from TRBV12-3 or TRBV12-4 and TRBJ2-7; the match to TRBD1 covers 7 bases. Trimming removed 6 bases from V and 4 bases from J; junction bases left unmatched: 9. The CDR3 sequence is 14 residues long. The CDR3 DNA reads TGTGCCAGCAGGACGACAGGGAATACATACGAGCAGTACTTC. Its translation: CASRTTGNTYEQYF.

Comment on this clonotype: A single base separates this from a much larger clone, so it may be a read error. This chain uses TRBV10-2 with TRBJ1-2, with D unclear. The CDR3 contains 13 residues. Germline V CDR1 and CDR2: WSHSY, SAAADI. The CDR3 nucleotides read TGCGCCGGCAGTGAACGAAGCGGGAGTGGCTACACCTTC. This codes for CAGSERSGSGYTF.

This clonotype has a count of ten or more. This chain links TRBV12-3 or TRBV12-4 with TRBJ1-2; a weak D match, TRBD1 (6 bases). V was shortened by 6 bases and J by 5 bases, with 10 bases between the two germline ends. This CDR3 has 12 residues. CDR3 bases: TGTGCCAGCAGCGACAGGTCTTATGGCTACACCTTC. As protein: CASSDRSYGYTF.

This clonotype was seen repeatedly, ten times or more. The CDR3 is CASSLSGQGPGGYGYTF. DNA of the CDR3: TGTGCCAGCAGCCTTTCCGGCCAGGGCCCGGGTGGCTATGGCTACACCTTC. The rearrangement joins TRBV28 to TRBJ1-2, with D possibly being TRBD1 (5 bases). CDR3 size: 17 residues. The germline CDR1 and CDR2 sequences are MDHEN and SYDVKM. With 6 bases removed from V and 4 bases from J, the gap between germline ends came to 24 bases.

This clonotype was seen at least ten times. J is TRBJ2-2 and V is TRBV7-2; D assignment may be TRBD1 or TRBD2 (5 bases each). Trimming removed 4 bases from V and 4 bases from J, with 19 bases in between. The CDR3 length is 17 residues. Germline CDR1 is SGHTA and CDR2 is FQGNSA. CDR3 nucleotide sequence: TGTGCCAGCAGCTCACAGATTTTGGGGGTGGGCACCGGGGAGCTGTTTTTT. Amino acids: CASSSQILGVGTGELFF.

This clonotype has ten or more counts. The V gene is TRBV12-3 or TRBV12-4, the J gene TRBJ1-2, with no clear D. CDR3 size: 12 residues. Trimming took 6 bases from V and 8 from J, leaving 13 bases between them. CDR3 nucleotide sequence: TGTGCCAGCAGGGACGGAATGGGAGGCTACACCTTC. Its translation is CASRDGMGGYTF.

Only a few counts were recorded for this clonotype. The chain recombines TRBV6-6 with TRBJ2-7; D not certain. V was pared by 0 bases and J by 7 bases, with 7 bases between. Germline CDR1 reads MNHNY; CDR2 reads SVGAGI (reference sequence). The CDR3 totals 12 residues. The CDR3 bases are TGTGCCAGCAGTTACTCGGAACGAGAGCAGTACTTC. Its protein is CASSYSEREQYF.

At least ten counts were recorded for this clonotype. This sequence joins TRBV18 and TRBJ2-5; no reliable D call. This CDR3 contains 15 residues. The germline V gene has CDR1 KGHSH and CDR2 LQKENI. V was shortened by 2 bases and J by 0 bases, with 10 bases between the two germline ends. CDR3 bases: TGTGCCAGCTCACCAGACTGGGCGAACCAAGAGACCCAGTACTTC. Translated: CASSPDWANQETQYF.

Remarks on this clonotype: The junction shows a germline mismatch at one end, possibly a read error. This sequence joins TRBV7-8 and TRBJ2-4; possibly TRBD1 or TRBD2 for D (5 bases each). Germline V gene data show CDR1 as SGHVS and CDR2 as FQNEAQ. The CDR3 consists of 19 residues. This chain's CDR3 is CASSPGRMTGPLAENIQYF. CDR3 sequence (DNA): TGTGCCAGCAGCCCGGGACGGATGACCGGGCCCCTAGCCGAAAACATTCAGTACTTC. Combining the CDR3 with reference TRBV7-8 and TRBJ2-4 gives the whole variable domain GAGVSQSPRYKVAKRGQDVALRCDPISGHVSLFWYQQALGQGPEFLTYFQNEAQLDKSGLPSDRFFAERPEGSVSTLKIQRTQQEDSAVYLCASSPGRMTGPLAENIQYFGAGTRLSVL.

In this sample, this clonotype turned up many times. The chain uses TRBV5-4 and TRBJ2-7; D is possibly TRBD1 (5 bases). Looked up from germline, CDR1 is SGHNT and CDR2 is YYREEE (reference sequence). Trimming pared 2 bases from V and 2 bases from J, leaving 14 bases between. The CDR3 extends over 15 amino acids. The CDR3 DNA is TGTGCCAGCAGCTTAGACAGTAGGGCCCCCTACGAGCAGTACGTC. Translating it yields CASSLDSRAPYEQYV.